Following are 14 T cell receptor beta chains from one sample sequenced in a study of shared clonotypes between healthy human individuals. Sequencing was performed with immunoSEQ multiplex PCR; in TCRdb, only in-frame clones are kept and a portion is missing. Counted here are around 2,000,000 clones, 85% to 95% occurring once; the ten biggest clones make up around 0.13%. Material: naive CD4+ T cells sorted from blood. Subset specified: CD45RA+ positively selected. These receptors all come from a man in his late teens or twenties in good health.

The chain combines TRBV5-4 with TRBJ1-2, with a possible D match to TRBD1 (5 bases). Trimming removed 4 bases from V and 0 bases from J, with 13 bases in between. The CDR3 length is 15 residues. The germline CDR1 and CDR2 sequences are SGHNT and YYREEE (reference sequence). The CDR3 loop reads CASSPPGGANYGYTF. The CDR3 DNA follows: TGTGCCAGCAGCCCTCCCGGGGGGGCTAACTATGGCTACACCTTC.

This clone appeared a single time. The sample carries other DNA sequences with the same CDR3. V gene TRBV2 combines with J gene TRBJ2-3, with D tentatively TRBD2 (6 bases). The germline V and J ends were trimmed by 8 bases and 4 bases, with 13 bases remaining between them. CDR1 and CDR2 (germline): SNHLY, FYNNEI. The CDR3 covers 13 residues. DNA for the CDR3: TGTGCCAGCCGGGACTCTCTCCCAGATACGCAGTATTTT. Protein: CASRDSLPDTQYF.

The chain employs TRBV7-3 and TRBJ1-6, with TRBD1 matching over 7 bases. The CDR3 loop spans 14 amino acids. The ends lost 5 bases at V and 7 bases at J; junction bases unmatched: 5. Germline V lookup: CDR1 SGHTA, CDR2 FQGTGA. CDR3 in DNA: TGTGCCAGCAGCCCGGGACAGACAAATTCACCCCTCCACTTT. As protein: CASSPGQTNSPLHF.

This sequence joins TRBV19 and TRBJ2-7; 8 bases line up with TRBD2. This CDR3 has 15 amino acids. With V trimmed by 0 bases and J by 1 base, 2 bases remained unmatched. Germline assignment: CDR1 LNHDA and CDR2 SQIVND (reference sequence). The CDR3 region has the DNA TGTGCCAGTAGTATAGACGCTAGCGGGTCCTACGAGCAGTACTTC. Translated, it gives CASSIDASGSYEQYF.

The chain couples TRBV13 to TRBJ2-7; weak D call: TRBD1 (6 bases). Trimming left V 1 base short and J 4 bases short, with 14 bases between. The germline V gene encodes CDR1 PRHDT and CDR2 FYEKMQ (reference sequence). The CDR3 runs 15 residues. The CDR3 region is CASSLVSGVGYEQYF. The CDR3, as DNA: TGTGCCAGCAGCTTAGTTTCAGGGGTAGGGTACGAGCAGTACTTC.

The J gene is TRBJ1-2, the V gene TRBV2; D is undetermined. V was pared by 6 bases and J by 0 bases, with 5 bases between. The CDR3 sequence is 12 residues long. The germline V gene has CDR1 SNHLY and CDR2 FYNNEI. This CDR3 reads CASSTANYGYTF. The CDR3 region has the DNA TGTGCCAGCAGCACCGCTAACTATGGCTACACCTTC. Based on the CDR3 plus reference TRBV2 and TRBJ1-2, the full variable domain is EPEVTQTPSHQVTQMGQEVILRCVPISNHLYFYWYRQILGQKVEFLVSFYNNEISEKSEIFDDQFSVERPDGSNFTLKIRSTKLEDSAMYFCASSTANYGYTFGSGTRLTVV.

With regard to this clone: Other DNA sequences from this sample encode an identical CDR3 as well. The rearrangement joins TRBV30 to TRBJ1-5; possibly TRBD1 for D (6 bases). Deletions cut 2 bases from V and 6 bases from J, with 11 bases between. Germline CDR1 reads GTSNPN; CDR2 reads SVGIG (reference sequence). The CDR3 extends over 13 amino acids. The CDR3 DNA follows: TGTGCCTGGAGTAGGGGGGCAGGTCAGCCCCAGCATTTT. The encoded protein is CAWSRGAGQPQHF.

This sequence joins TRBV10-2 and TRBJ2-2; unclear D gene. CDR3 length: 14 amino acids. The germline V gene has CDR1 WSHSY and CDR2 SAAADI. V lost 4 bases to trimming and J lost 0 bases, with 6 bases between them. The CDR3 region has the DNA TGCGCCAGCAGTGGTATCGCGAACACCGGGGAGCTGTTTTTT. Amino acid sequence: CASSGIANTGELFF.

This rearrangement joins TRBV28 to TRBJ1-4; a weak D match, TRBD1 (5 bases). The CDR3 runs to 15 residues. Trimming shortened V by 5 bases and J by 6 bases, and 16 bases separated the two germline ends. Germline V lookup: CDR1 MDHEN, CDR2 SYDVKM. The CDR3 here is CASSTEDSEDEKLFF. As DNA, the CDR3 is TGTGCCAGCAGTACCGAAGACAGTGAGGATGAAAAACTGTTTTTT.

The chain has TRBV7-9 and TRBJ2-1; 12 bases map to TRBD2. J gave up 0 bases and V 4 bases, and 4 bases lay outside the gene matches. CDR3 length: 17 amino acids. Germline CDR1 SEHNR, CDR2 FQNEAQ (reference sequence). The CDR3 DNA sequence: TGTGCCAGCAGCTCCAGACTAGCGGGGGACTCCTACAATGAGCAGTTCTTC. Its protein product is CASSSRLAGDSYNEQFF.

J is TRBJ1-6 and V is TRBV2; possibly TRBD1 for D (6 bases). V lost 6 bases to trimming and J lost 6 bases, with 15 bases between them. The CDR3 runs 15 residues. CDR1 SNHLY and CDR2 FYNNEI come from the germline V gene. CDR3 region: CASRPTQGPNSPLHF. DNA for the CDR3: TGTGCCAGCAGGCCCACACAGGGACCTAATTCACCCCTCCACTTT. Full variable domain (outside the CDR3, taken from reference TRBV2 and TRBJ1-6): EPEVTQTPSHQVTQMGQEVILRCVPISNHLYFYWYRQILGQKVEFLVSFYNNEISEKSEIFDDQFSVERPDGSNFTLKIRSTKLEDSAMYFCASRPTQGPNSPLHFGNGTRLTVT.

This clone was observed a single time. V gene TRBV27 combines with J gene TRBJ1-4, with TRBD1 matching 9 bases. CDR3 length equals 15 residues. Germline V gene lookup returns CDR1 MNHEY and CDR2 SMNVEV (reference sequence). J gave up 8 bases and V 6 bases, and 10 bases lay outside the gene matches. CDR3 sequence reads: CASRNTGGAREKLFF. CDR3 nucleotides: TGTGCCAGCAGAAATACAGGGGGCGCAAGGGAAAAACTGTTTTTT.

The gene calls are TRBV7-3 and TRBJ2-3; D is ambiguous. The CDR3 contains 15 residues. The germline V gene encodes CDR1 SGHTA and CDR2 FQGTGA. V lost 2 bases to trimming and J lost 2 bases, with 11 bases between them. The CDR3 here is CASSLWPTNTDTQYF. CDR3 nucleotide sequence: TGTGCCAGCAGCTTATGGCCTACAAACACAGATACGCAGTATTTT.

V gene TRBV18 combines with J gene TRBJ1-1; D unclear. Germline CDR1 is KGHSH and CDR2 is LQKENI. The CDR3 is 16 residues long. Trimming left V 4 bases short and J 3 bases short, with 18 bases between. In DNA, the CDR3 is TGTGCCAGCTCACACCACCTGGACCCAACAGACACTGAAGCTTTCTTT. Its translation is CASSHHLDPTDTEAFF.